This TCR beta chain comes out of a study of blood T cell repertoires in COVID-19. Across the whole study: Italy, Spain and the United States were the sources of the convalescent and acute COVID-19 samples. In each case, the material was cDNA or gDNA derived from T cells, B-cell-depleted T cells, or PBMCs.

During active infection, Seattle patients enrolled and were then monitored through disease. Source study methods: Amplified reference gene primers provided the basis for estimating nucleated cell counts. The protocol was immunoSEQ multiplex PCR, while the TCRdb copy is restricted to in-frame clones and leaves out a portion. That table furnishes V, J and clone size, whereas the DNA furnished D and trimming. The sample records 150,000 to 200,000 clones, approximately 87% being singletons. This CDR3 has 16 amino acids. Between the trimmed V and J ends, which lost 4 bases and 1 base, there was a span of 14 bases. The germline V gene encodes CDR1 MDHEN and CDR2 SYDVKM.

The sequence came from a woman aged 60-75 years with COVID-19, enrolled during active disease. This chain uses TRBV28 with TRBJ1-5; possible D gene TRBD1, 5 bases. Sequences were obtained from peripheral blood. The CDR3 region has the DNA TGTGCCAGCAGTTCTTGGAGGGGTTGGAGCAATCAGCCCCAGCATTTT. Translation gives CASSSWRGWSNQPQHF.